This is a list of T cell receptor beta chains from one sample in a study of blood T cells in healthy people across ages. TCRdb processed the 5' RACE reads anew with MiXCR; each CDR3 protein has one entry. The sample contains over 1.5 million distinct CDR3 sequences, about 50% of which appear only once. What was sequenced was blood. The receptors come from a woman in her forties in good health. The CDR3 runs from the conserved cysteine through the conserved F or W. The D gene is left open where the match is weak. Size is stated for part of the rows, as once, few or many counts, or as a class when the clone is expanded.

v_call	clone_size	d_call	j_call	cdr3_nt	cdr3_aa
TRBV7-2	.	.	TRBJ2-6	TGTGCCAGCAGAAACCCTCGGGGGGCCGGGGCCAACGTCCTGACTTTC	CASRNPRGAGANVLTF
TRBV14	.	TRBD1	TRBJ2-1	TGTGCCAGCAGCCCTGCAATAGGGCAGGGGGCTGAGTATTACAATGAGCAGTTCTTC	CASSPAIGQGAEYYNEQFF
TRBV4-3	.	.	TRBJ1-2	TGCGCCAGCAGCCAAGGATCGGCGGGGATCAGCTATGGCTACACCTTC	CASSQGSAGISYGYTF
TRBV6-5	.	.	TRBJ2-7	TGTGCCAGCAGTTTCAGCACGGGGACCTTATCGGGCGAGCAGTACTTC	CASSFSTGTLSGEQYF
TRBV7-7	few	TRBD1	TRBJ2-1	TGTGCTAGCAGCTTATACCTACCGGGACAGGGGGCGGGTGCGCAGTTCTTC	CASSLYLPGQGAGAQFF
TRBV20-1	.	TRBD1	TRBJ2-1	TGCAGTGCCAGGGGGGGGATGGACAGGGGGTCCTACAATGAGCAGTTCTTC	CSARGGMDRGSYNEQFF
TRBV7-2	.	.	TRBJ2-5	TGTGCCAGCAGCTCAACGGGACTTTCTCGAGAGACCCAGTACTTC	CASSSTGLSRETQYF
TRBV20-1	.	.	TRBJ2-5	TGCAGTGCTCAAAAGAAACAGGGGACAACGCGGGAGCAGTACTTC	CSAQKKQGTTREQYF
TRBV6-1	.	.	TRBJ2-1	TGTGCCAGCAGTGGTCTTAGCGGAACGGGGACGGGCAATGAGCAGTTCTTC	CASSGLSGTGTGNEQFF
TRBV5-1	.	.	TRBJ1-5	TGCGCCAGCAGCTTGTCTGGGGGCGCTCAAAGGCCCCAGCATTTT	CASSLSGGAQRPQHF
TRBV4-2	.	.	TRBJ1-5	TGTGCCAGCAGCCAAGAAGCGACAGGAAATCAGCCCCAGCATTTT	CASSQEATGNQPQHF
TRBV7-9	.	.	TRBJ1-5	TGTGCCAGCAGCTTAGATGGGGGGAACAATCAGCCCCAGCATTTT	CASSLDGGNNQPQHF
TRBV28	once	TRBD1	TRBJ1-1	TGTGCCAGCAGTTCCACAGGGGATTCGGCCACTGAAGCTTTCTTT	CASSSTGDSATEAFF
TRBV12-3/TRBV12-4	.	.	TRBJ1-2	TGTGCCAGCAGTTTAGGGGGGTGGGGCTATGGCTACACCTTC	CASSLGGWGYGYTF
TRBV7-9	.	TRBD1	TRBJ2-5	TGTGCCAGCAGCTTCCCCGGGACAGGGTACGAGACCCAGTACTTC	CASSFPGTGYETQYF
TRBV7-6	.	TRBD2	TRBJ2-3	TGTGCCAGCAGCTTAGATACTGCGGGGGGGTTCACAGATACGCAGTATTTT	CASSLDTAGGFTDTQYF
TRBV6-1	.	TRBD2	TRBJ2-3	TGTGCCAGCAGCGCATGGCCTAGCGGGGGGGCGGGGACGCAGTATTTT	CASSAWPSGGAGTQYF
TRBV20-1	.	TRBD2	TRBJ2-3	TGCAGCTTTAGCGGGGGGCCCACAGATACGCAGTATTTT	CSFSGGPTDTQYF
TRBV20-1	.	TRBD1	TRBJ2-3	TGCAGTGCCCCAACTCGGGACAGGGGGCGAGATACGCAGTATTTT	CSAPTRDRGRDTQYF
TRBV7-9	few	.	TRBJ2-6	TGTGCCAGCCCTGGGGACTCTGGGGCCAACGTCCTGACTTTC	CASPGDSGANVLTF
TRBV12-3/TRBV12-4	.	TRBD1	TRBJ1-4	TGTGCCAGCAGGGGGACAGGGGTGTACGAAAAACTGTTTTTT	CASRGTGVYEKLFF
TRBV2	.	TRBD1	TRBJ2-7	TGTGCCAGCAAGAGGGTGGGACAGGGCTACTACGAGCAGTACTTC	CASKRVGQGYYEQYF
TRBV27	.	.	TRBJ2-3	TGTGCCAGCAGTGCAACAGGGAAGCAGTATTTT	CASSATGKQYF
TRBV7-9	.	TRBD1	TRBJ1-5	TGTGCCAGCAGCTTCGGACAGGGTCTTGGTCAGCCCCAGCATTTT	CASSFGQGLGQPQHF
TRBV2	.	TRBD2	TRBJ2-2	TGTGCCAGCAGTCTGACTAGCGGGGCCACCGGGGAGCTGTTTTTT	CASSLTSGATGELFF
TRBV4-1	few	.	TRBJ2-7	TGCGCCAGCAGCCCGACGGAGAACTCCTACGAGCAGTACTTC	CASSPTENSYEQYF
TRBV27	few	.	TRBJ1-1	TGTGCCAGCAGCTTTACCCCCACTGGGAACACTGAAGCTTTCTTT	CASSFTPTGNTEAFF
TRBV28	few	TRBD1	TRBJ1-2	TGTGCCAGCAGTTTATCCACTACAGGGGGAGGCTTTGGCTACACCTTC	CASSLSTTGGGFGYTF
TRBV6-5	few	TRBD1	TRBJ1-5	TGTGCCAGCAGGAGGACAGGAGATCATCAGCCCCAGCATTTT	CASRRTGDHQPQHF